Included here is one T cell receptor beta chain sequence, with context. The table came from immunoSEQ multiplex PCR; TCRdb's copy has only in-frame clones and leaves some out. This table has hundreds of thousands of clones, 80% to 90% appearing once. The V and J ends lost 4 bases and 4 bases respectively, with 7 bases between them. Germline V gene lookup returns CDR1 SGHRS and CDR2 YFSETQ. The CDR3 consists of 12 residues. This sample is drawn from a study of shared T cell receptors in the human thymus. This same sample was also part of a study on human thymus T cells. That paper notes: Resections that were taken during corrective heart surgery supplied the thymus tissue. Thymic and blood repertoires appeared to display a bias in their usage of V and J genes.

The receptor comes from a boy less than two years old with a congenital heart defect. The J gene is TRBJ2-3, the V gene TRBV5-1; the D is unclear. The sequenced sample was thymocytes. The CDR3 DNA is TGCGCCAGCAGCGCGAGCGCAGATACGCAGTATTTT. It specifies CASSASADTQYF. Variable domain in full (rest from reference TRBV5-1 and TRBJ2-3): KAGVTQTPRYLIKTRGQQVTLSCSPISGHRSVSWYQQTPGQGLQFLFEYFSETQRNKGNFPGRFSGRQFSNSRSEMNVSTLELGDSALYLCASSASADTQYFGPGTRLTVL.